The 20 T cell receptor beta chains reported below all come from one sample, sequenced in a study of T cell responses to AZD1222 COVID-19 vaccine. Here immunoSEQ multiplex PCR was the method, and the copy in TCRdb shows in-frame clones only, minus some. The table shows 150,000 to 190,000 clones, with approximately 91% occurring only once. The specimen was peripheral blood, collected after recovery from COVID-19. Every receptor here comes from an adult who had recovered from COVID-19.

Of note for this clone: This CDR3 is also generated by other DNA sequences in the sample. The chain is built from TRBV9 and TRBJ1-3, with D hard to call. With 0 bases removed from V and 0 bases from J, the gap between germline ends came to 4 bases. The CDR3 is 14 amino acids. Germline V lookup: CDR1 SGDLS, CDR2 YYNGEE. This chain's CDR3 is CASSVEFSGNTIYF. The CDR3, as DNA: TGTGCCAGCAGCGTAGAATTCTCTGGAAACACCATATATTTT.

V is TRBV28 and J is TRBJ2-7; D perhaps matches TRBD1 (6 bases). Germline CDR1 MDHEN, CDR2 SYDVKM. The CDR3 contains 15 residues. V was pared by 7 bases and J by 1 base, with 17 bases between. The CDR3 DNA reads TGTGCCAGCATCCCCGGGCAGGGGTGGTCCTACGAGCAGTACTTC. This sequence encodes CASIPGQGWSYEQYF.

The gene calls are TRBV7-9 and TRBJ2-2; TRBD2 matches at 9 bases. The CDR3 is 19 residues long. CDR1 and CDR2 from the germline V gene are SEHNR and FQNEAQ (reference sequence). V gave up 4 bases and J gave up 0 bases; unmatched junction bases: 12. The CDR3 region has the DNA TGTGCCAGCAGCTGGGCCGGGCTAGCGGGGCCTCCGAACACCGGGGAGCTGTTTTTT. Its protein product is CASSWAGLAGPPNTGELFF.

This rearrangement joins TRBV3-1 (or the pseudogene TRBV3-2) to TRBJ1-2; D not certain. The CDR3 is 13 residues long. The V end was cut by 4 bases, the J end by 4 bases, with 10 bases between. Germline CDR1 and CDR2: LGHDT and YNNKEL (reference sequence). DNA of the CDR3: TGTGCCAGCAGCCCCGCCCGTGGCTATGGCTACACCTTC. It codes for CASSPARGYGYTF.

The chain links TRBV18 to TRBJ1-3, with TRBD1 matching over 7 bases. CDR3 length equals 16 residues. Per germline, CDR1 KGHSH and CDR2 LQKENI. V lost 6 bases, J lost 0 bases, and 8 bases stayed unmatched. CDR3 region: CASSQGQLDSGNTIYF. CDR3 DNA: TGTGCCAGCTCGCAGGGACAGTTGGACTCTGGAAACACCATATATTTT. The variable domain in full, with the rest retrieved from reference TRBV18 and TRBJ1-3, is NAGVMQNPRHLVRRRGQEARLRCSPMKGHSHVYWYRQLPEEGLKFMVYLQKENIIDESGMPKERFSAEFPKEGPSILRIQQVVRGDSAAYFCASSQGQLDSGNTIYFGEGSWLTVV.

The chain recombines TRBV5-4 with TRBJ2-1; weak D call: TRBD2 (6 bases). CDR1 is SGHNT and CDR2 is YYREEE in the germline V gene (reference sequence). Trimming took off 4 bases at V and 3 bases at J, with 14 bases between the two ends. This CDR3 contains 15 residues. Written as DNA, the CDR3 is TGTGCCAGCAGCCCCGCGGGGCCCCTCTACAATGAGCAGTTCTTC. It yields the protein CASSPAGPLYNEQFF. Looking up the rest from reference TRBV5-4 and TRBJ2-1 gives the full variable domain: ETGVTQSPTHLIKTRGQQVTLRCSSQSGHNTVSWYQQALGQGPQFIFQYYREEENGRGNFPPRFSGLQFPNYSSELNVNALELDDSALYLCASSPAGPLYNEQFFGPGTRLTVL.

V usage is TRBV9 and J usage is TRBJ2-1, with D tentatively TRBD1 (6 bases). V gave up 3 bases and J gave up 7 bases, with 20 bases separating them. The CDR3 is made up of 16 amino acids. Looked up from germline, CDR1 is SGDLS and CDR2 is YYNGEE. The CDR3 coding sequence is TGTGCCAGCAGCGCTGCCTCGTGGGGGCCGGGGAATGAGCAGTTCTTC. Its protein product is CASSAASWGPGNEQFF.

The V gene is TRBV11-1, the J gene TRBJ2-1, with 9 bases matching TRBD1. Trimming cost V 6 bases and J 2 bases; bases outside gene matches: 5. The CDR3 consists of 15 residues. Looked up from germline, CDR1 is SGHAT and CDR2 is FQDESV (reference sequence). Written as DNA, the CDR3 is TGTGCCAGCAGAACCACAGGGGGCACCTACAATGAGCAGTTCTTC. This translates into CASRTTGGTYNEQFF.

CDR3 sequence: CASSQNDPGAHSPLHF. CDR3 nucleotides: TGCGCCAGCAGCCAAAACGATCCAGGGGCTCATTCACCCCTCCACTTT. The V gene is TRBV4-3, the J gene TRBJ1-6; D is possibly TRBD1 (6 bases). Germline assignment: CDR1 LGHNA and CDR2 YSLEER. The CDR3 totals 16 residues. V lost 2 bases and J 8 bases, leaving 16 bases between the germline ends.

This clone has a single count. The CDR3 coding sequence is TGTGCCAGCGCCGTTCTGGTCGGCAATCAGCCCCAGCATTTT. Translation gives CASAVLVGNQPQHF. The rearrangement links TRBV2 to TRBJ1-5; no clear D. Trimming shortened V by 8 bases and J by 2 bases, and 13 bases separated the two germline ends. The CDR3 is 14 amino acids. The germline CDR1 and CDR2 sequences are SNHLY and FYNNEI.

The chain links TRBV6-1 to TRBJ2-1, with 7 positions matching TRBD2. CDR3 length: 15 amino acids. Per germline, CDR1 MNHNS and CDR2 SASEGT. J was trimmed by 10 bases and V by 2 bases; bases with no gene match: 11. This CDR3 reads CASSEKVRGDREQFF. DNA of the CDR3: TGTGCCAGCAGTGAAAAGGTTCGGGGGGATCGGGAGCAGTTCTTC.

The V gene is TRBV18, the J gene TRBJ2-2; D not certain. Trimming cost V 2 bases and J 9 bases, with 10 bases left between them. In germline, CDR1 is KGHSH, CDR2 LQKENI. CDR3 length: 13 amino acids. CDR3 DNA sequence: TGTGCCAGCTCACCAGAAAATGGCCGGGAGCTGTTTTTT. This translates into CASSPENGRELFF.

The V call is TRBV2, the J call TRBJ1-1, with D maybe TRBD1 (6 bases). Germline lookup yields CDR1 SNHLY and CDR2 FYNNEI. The CDR3 extends over 14 amino acids. The ends were cut back, 4 bases at V and 1 base at J, with 10 bases in the middle. The chain's CDR3 is CASSARGPNTEAFF. As DNA, the CDR3 is TGTGCCAGCAGTGCCAGGGGCCCGAACACTGAAGCTTTCTTT.

V usage is TRBV10-3 and J usage is TRBJ1-2; D gene unclear. V was shortened by 8 bases and J by 2 bases, with 24 bases between the two germline ends. The CDR3 length is 17 residues. CDR1 is ENHRY, CDR2 SYGVKD, per germline. Here the CDR3 reads CAIGIARGAVSNYGYTF. CDR3 DNA: TGTGCCATCGGAATTGCTCGCGGTGCGGTGAGCAACTATGGCTACACCTTC.

The chain links TRBV5-4 to TRBJ1-6, with TRBD1 as a possible D gene (5 bases). Trimming took 4 bases from V and 10 from J, leaving 15 bases between them. Germline CDR1 and CDR2: SGHNT and YYREEE (reference sequence). CDR3 length: 14 amino acids. CDR3 protein: CASSLGEAASPLHF. CDR3 coding DNA: TGTGCCAGCAGCCTGGGGGAGGCAGCATCACCCCTCCACTTT.

The chain links TRBV2 to TRBJ2-2; a possible D gene is TRBD1 (6 bases). With 4 bases removed from V and 11 bases from J, the gap between germline ends came to 14 bases. The CDR3 loop spans 13 amino acids. Germline CDR1 and CDR2: SNHLY and FYNNEI. CDR3 region: CASSVGTLVELFF. Here the CDR3 DNA reads TGTGCCAGCAGTGTTGGGACACTAGTAGAGCTGTTTTTT.

V and J are TRBV12-2 and TRBJ1-1. TRBV12-2 is termed a pseudogene. This CDR3 is built from 15 residues. In nucleotides, the CDR3 is TGTGCAAGTCGCTTAGAAGGGGGGGCAGACACTGAAGCTTTCTTT. Amino acid sequence: CASRLEGGADTEAFF.

This clone was recorded only once. The chain's CDR3 is CASSSGQGDTEAFF. In nucleotides, the CDR3 is TGTGCCAGCAGCTCCGGACAGGGGGACACTGAAGCTTTCTTT. The chain combines TRBV9 with TRBJ1-1, with TRBD1 matching 10 bases. Trimming cost V 4 bases and J 3 bases; bases outside gene matches: 3. Per germline, CDR1 SGDLS and CDR2 YYNGEE. This CDR3 spans 14 amino acids.

This sequence joins TRBV5-4 and TRBJ2-1; D not certain. This CDR3 has 12 amino acids. Germline values: CDR1 SGHNT, CDR2 YYREEE (reference sequence). V lost 3 bases and J lost 9, with 10 bases in between. CDR3: CASSYPVSEQFF. As DNA, the CDR3 is TGTGCCAGCAGCTACCCAGTGAGTGAGCAGTTCTTC. Together with reference TRBV5-4 and TRBJ2-1, the CDR3 gives the full variable domain: ETGVTQSPTHLIKTRGQQVTLRCSSQSGHNTVSWYQQALGQGPQFIFQYYREEENGRGNFPPRFSGLQFPNYSSELNVNALELDDSALYLCASSYPVSEQFFGPGTRLTVL.

This clone has ten or more counts. The chain joins TRBV10-2 to TRBJ1-3; tentatively, D is TRBD1 (5 bases). Looked up from germline, CDR1 is WSHSY and CDR2 is SAAADI. V shed 5 bases and J shed 0 bases, with 8 bases lying between them. The CDR3 spans 14 residues. CDR3 sequence reads: CASSRGGSGNTIYF. The CDR3 DNA reads as TGCGCCAGCAGTCGGGGGGGCTCTGGAAACACCATATATTTT.